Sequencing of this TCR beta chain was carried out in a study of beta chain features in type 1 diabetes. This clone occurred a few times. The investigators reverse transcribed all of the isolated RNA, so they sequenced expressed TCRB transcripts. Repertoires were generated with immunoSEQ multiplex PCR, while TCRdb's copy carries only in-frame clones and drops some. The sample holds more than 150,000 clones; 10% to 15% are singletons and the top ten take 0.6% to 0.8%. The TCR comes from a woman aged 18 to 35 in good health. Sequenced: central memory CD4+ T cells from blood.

The CDR3 spells CASSFDRGFVETQYF. The CDR3 bases are TGTGCCAGCAGCTTCGACAGGGGATTCGTAGAGACCCAGTACTTC. This chain links TRBV7-2 with TRBJ2-5; TRBD1 aligns across 8 bases. The trim removed 3 bases at V and 4 bases at J, leaving 7 bases unmatched. CDR1 is SGHTA and CDR2 is FQGNSA in the germline V gene. The CDR3 consists of 15 residues. The full variable domain, rest sourced from reference TRBV7-2 and TRBJ2-5, is GAGVSQSPSNKVTEKGKDVELRCDPISGHTALYWYRQSLGQGLEFLIYFQGNSAPDKSGLPSDRFSAERTGGSVSTLTIQRTQQEDSAVYLCASSFDRGFVETQYFGPGTRLLVL.